The TCR beta chain described here comes from a study of blood T cell repertoires in COVID-19. As processed by the authors: Using reference gene primer amplification, nucleated cell counts were estimated. This table comes from immunoSEQ multiplex PCR, and its TCRdb copy is limited to in-frame clones, with some not included. V and J calls and clone size are those listed in that table; D and trimming were worked out from the DNA. The sample holds about 330,000 clones, roughly 87% seen once. The study drew participants aged about 18 to 89 years from approximately 25 US areas. This receptor was taken from a woman aged 25 to 45 who had recovered from COVID-19. Sequencing was done on a sample of PBMCs or T cells enriched from blood (not recorded which).

The DNA of the CDR3 is TGCGCCAGCAGCTTAGACATAGGCAACTATGGCTACACCTTC. Amino acid sequence: CASSLDIGNYGYTF. V gene TRBV5-1 combines with J gene TRBJ1-2; no firm D call. CDR3 size: 14 residues. Trimming stripped 2 bases from V and 2 bases from J, with 10 bases between. CDR1 is SGHRS, CDR2 YFSETQ, per germline.